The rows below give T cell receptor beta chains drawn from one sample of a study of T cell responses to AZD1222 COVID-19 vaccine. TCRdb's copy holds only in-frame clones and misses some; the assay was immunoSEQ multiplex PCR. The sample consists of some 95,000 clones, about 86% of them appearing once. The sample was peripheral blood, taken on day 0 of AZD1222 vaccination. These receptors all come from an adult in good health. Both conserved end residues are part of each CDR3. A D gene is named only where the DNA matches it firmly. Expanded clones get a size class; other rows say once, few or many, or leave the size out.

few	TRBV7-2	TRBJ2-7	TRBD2	TGTGCCAGCAGCCAAGCCGGACTAGTCTACGAGCAGTACTTC	CASSQAGLVYEQYF
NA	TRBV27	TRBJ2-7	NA	TGTGCCAGCAGTCCCTACAGGGTTGGAGAGCAGTACTTC	CASSPYRVGEQYF
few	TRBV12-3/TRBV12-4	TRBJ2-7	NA	TGTGCCAGCAGTTTGGGCAGCTCCTACGAGCAGTACTTC	CASSLGSSYEQYF
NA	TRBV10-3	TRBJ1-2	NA	TGTGCCATCAGTGGGTACAGGGATCGTAACGGCTACACCTTC	CAISGYRDRNGYTF
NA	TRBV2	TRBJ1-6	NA	TGTGCCAGCAAGGACAACTCCTATAATTCACCCCTCCACTTT	CASKDNSYNSPLHF
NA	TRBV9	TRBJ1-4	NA	TGTGCCAGCAGCGCGGGTGGCCATGTTAATGAAAAACTGTTTTTT	CASSAGGHVNEKLFF
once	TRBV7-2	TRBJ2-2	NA	TGTGCCAGCAGCTTAAAAAGGACCACCGGGGAGCTGTTTTTT	CASSLKRTTGELFF
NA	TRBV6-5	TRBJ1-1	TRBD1	TGTGCCAGCAGTTCGGGACAGGGGGAGGAAGCTTTCTTT	CASSSGQGEEAFF
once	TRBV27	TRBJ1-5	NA	TGTGCCAGCAATCCGGTCCAGCCCCAGCATTTT	CASNPVQPQHF
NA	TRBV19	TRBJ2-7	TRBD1	TGTGCCAGTAGTATAGGATGGACAGGAAACTCCTACGAGCAGTACTTC	CASSIGWTGNSYEQYF
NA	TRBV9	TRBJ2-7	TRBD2	TGTGCCAGCAGCGGAACTAGCGGGAGGGCCGCAGAGCAGTACTTC	CASSGTSGRAAEQYF
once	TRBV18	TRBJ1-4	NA	TGTGCCAGCTCACCAATGAGGGCAGACAATGAAAAACTGTTTTTT	CASSPMRADNEKLFF
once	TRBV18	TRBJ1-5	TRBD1	TGTGCCAGCTCACCACGGCAGGGGGTAGCTCAGCCCCAGCATTTT	CASSPRQGVAQPQHF
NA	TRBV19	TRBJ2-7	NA	TGTGCCAGTAGGGCCCAGGGGGAGCAGTACTTC	CASRAQGEQYF
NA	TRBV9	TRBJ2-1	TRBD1	TGTGCCAGCAGGGACAGGGGGCTTTACAATGAGCAGTTCTTC	CASRDRGLYNEQFF
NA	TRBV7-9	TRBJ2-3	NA	TGTGCCAGCAGCTTAGTTCAGGGCACAGATACGCAGTATTTT	CASSLVQGTDTQYF
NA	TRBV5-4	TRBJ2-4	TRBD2	TGTGCCAGCAGCGACGGGACTAGGGCGGCCAAAAACATTCAGTACTTC	CASSDGTRAAKNIQYF
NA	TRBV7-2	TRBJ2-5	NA	TGTGCCAGCAGCTTAGCGGCCCAGGGCAAGGGGGAGACCCAGTACTTC	CASSLAAQGKGETQYF
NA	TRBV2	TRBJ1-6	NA	TGTGCCAGCTATTGGTCTCCTAGGGACGGCGGTAATTCACCCCTCCACTTT	CASYWSPRDGGNSPLHF